These 7 T cell receptor beta chains were sequenced from one sample in a study of cytomegalovirus exposure and HLA in healthy donors. Libraries were prepared by immunoSEQ multiplex PCR; TCRdb keeps only in-frame clonotypes and omits some of them. This sample yields 250,000 or so clones, of which roughly nine tenths are seen a single time; around 12% belongs to the top ten. Sequencing input: PBMCs. The source of these receptors is a man aged 18 to 30 in good health and CMV-seropositive.

The chain uses TRBV7-8 and TRBJ2-5; TRBD2 agrees at 14 bases. Losses at the gene ends were 6 bases for V and 4 bases for J; bases not matched to a gene: 13. The CDR3 has 18 amino acids. The V gene's germline CDR1 is SGHVS and CDR2 FQNEAQ. The CDR3 here is CASSLRPGLAGEGETQYF. CDR3 nucleotide sequence: TGTGCCAGCAGTTTACGACCGGGACTAGCGGGAGAAGGAGAGACCCAGTACTTC.

The chain employs TRBV5-1 and TRBJ2-5; 7 bases fit TRBD1. This CDR3 is 13 amino acids long. The V gene's germline CDR1 is SGHRS and CDR2 YFSETQ. With 2 bases clipped from V and 3 bases from J, the junction kept 1 base outside the gene matches. Here the CDR3 reads CASSFGTEETQYF. The CDR3, as DNA: TGCGCCAGCAGCTTCGGGACAGAAGAGACCCAGTACTTC. The whole variable domain, filled in from reference TRBV5-1 and TRBJ2-5, reads KAGVTQTPRYLIKTRGQQVTLSCSPISGHRSVSWYQQTPGQGLQFLFEYFSETQRNKGNFPGRFSGRQFSNSRSEMNVSTLELGDSALYLCASSFGTEETQYFGPGTRLLVL.

V usage is TRBV5-1 and J usage is TRBJ1-1; D uncertain. Between the trimmed V and J ends, which lost 4 bases and 1 base, there was a span of 11 bases. The CDR3 runs to 14 residues. Per the germline V gene, CDR1 is SGHRS and CDR2 is YFSETQ. The CDR3: CASSGGPGNTEAFF. For the CDR3, the DNA is TGCGCCAGCAGCGGTGGGCCGGGGAACACTGAAGCTTTCTTT.

V usage is TRBV9 and J usage is TRBJ2-2; no clear D. CDR3 length equals 15 residues. The V gene lost 1 base and the J gene lost 4 bases, with 11 bases spanning the gap. Germline CDR1 and CDR2: SGDLS and YYNGEE. The CDR3 reads CASSVLALPTGELFF. The CDR3 DNA follows: TGTGCCAGCAGCGTACTGGCTCTTCCCACCGGGGAGCTGTTTTTT.

The chain couples TRBV5-1 to TRBJ2-2, with D uncertain. Trimming took 1 base from V and 1 from J, leaving 5 bases between them. In germline, CDR1 is SGHRS, CDR2 YFSETQ. The CDR3 runs to 14 residues. The DNA of the CDR3 is TGCGCCAGCAGCTTGTCCGGGAACACCGGGGAGCTGTTTTTT. Translation gives CASSLSGNTGELFF.

This chain links TRBV12-5 with TRBJ2-4, with D perhaps matching TRBD1 or TRBD2 (5 bases each). V lost 2 bases and J lost 9, with 11 bases in between. CDR3 length: 13 residues. CDR1 is LGHNT and CDR2 is FRNRAP in the germline V gene. For the CDR3, the DNA is TGTGCTAGTGGTTTGCGAGCTGGGACCATTCAGTACTTC. Its protein product is CASGLRAGTIQYF.

V and J are TRBV29-1 and TRBJ1-3, with D unresolved. Trimming took 4 bases from V and 2 from J, leaving 12 bases between them. The germline V gene has CDR1 SQVTM and CDR2 ANQGSEA. The CDR3 spans 14 residues. The CDR3 spells CSVGLSFTGNTIYF. The CDR3 DNA is TGCAGCGTTGGTTTATCGTTTACTGGAAACACCATATATTTT.